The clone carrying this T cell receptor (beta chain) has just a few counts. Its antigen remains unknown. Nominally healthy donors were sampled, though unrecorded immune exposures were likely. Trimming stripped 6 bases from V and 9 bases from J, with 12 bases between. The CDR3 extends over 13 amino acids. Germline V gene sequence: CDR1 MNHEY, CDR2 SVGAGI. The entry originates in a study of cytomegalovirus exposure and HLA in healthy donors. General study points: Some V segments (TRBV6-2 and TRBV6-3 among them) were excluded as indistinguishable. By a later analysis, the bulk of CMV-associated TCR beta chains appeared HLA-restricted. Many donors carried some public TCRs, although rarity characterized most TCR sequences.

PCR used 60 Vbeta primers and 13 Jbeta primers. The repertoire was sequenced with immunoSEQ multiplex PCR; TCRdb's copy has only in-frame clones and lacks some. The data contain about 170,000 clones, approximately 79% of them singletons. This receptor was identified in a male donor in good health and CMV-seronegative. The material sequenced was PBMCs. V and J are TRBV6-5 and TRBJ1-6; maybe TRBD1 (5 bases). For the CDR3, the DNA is TGTGCCAGCAGACAGGTTTTGAGTTCACCCCTCCACTTT. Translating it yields CASRQVLSSPLHF.